The clone carrying this T cell receptor beta chain showed up many times. Its antigen is not identified. Per germline, CDR1 LNHNV and CDR2 YYDKDF (reference sequence). The CDR3 is 15 amino acids. V shed 3 bases and J 1 base; nucleotides not matched to a gene: 5. The data belong to a study of T cells after yellow fever vaccination. Overall study: Those fractions that held only low numbers of cells were prepared using the SMART-Seq v4 Ultra Low Input RNA kit.

The study's findings and limits: Overlap between CD4 and CD8 compartments was detected for a small share of clonotypes. The booster response re-showed most primary clones: 95% to 96% CD4, roughly 91% CD8. Weaker, the secondary response peaked sooner, at day 5 versus 15.

Each CDR3 protein gets one entry after TCRdb re-called the 5' RACE reads with MiXCR. The sample includes 300,000 to 400,000 distinct CDR3 sequences, approximately 4.2% of them seen just once. This TCR was recovered from a man in his late teens or twenties who received the YFV17D yellow fever vaccine. The specimen was PBMCs, collected 5 days after the yellow fever booster vaccination. The chain joins TRBV15 to TRBJ2-5; TRBD2 agrees at 7 bases. The CDR3 region is CATSSASSGQETQYF. DNA of the CDR3: TGTGCCACCAGCAGTGCCTCTAGCGGCCAAGAGACCCAGTACTTC.